Listed below are T cell receptor beta chains from one sample, sequenced in a study of blood T cells in healthy people across ages. TCRdb re-derived calls from the 5' RACE reads in MiXCR, one entry per CDR3 protein. The sample records over 600,000 distinct CDR3 sequences, 56% being singletons. Sample: blood. Every receptor here comes from a middle-aged man in good health. Both conserved end residues are part of each CDR3. D genes are given only for firm matches. Some rows mark clone size as missing; the rest say once, few, many or name a class of expanded clone.

TRBJ2-3 TRBD1 TRBV18 once TGTGCCAGCTCACCCCTTGGACAGGGGGGCACAGATACGCAGTATTTT CASSPLGQGGTDTQYF
TRBJ1-4 . TRBV29-1 . TGCAGCGTGGGGTCACTAGACAATGAAAAACTGTTTTTT CSVGSLDNEKLFF
TRBJ2-1 TRBD2 TRBV7-2 few TGTGCCAGCAGCTCAACACAGCGGGACGGGCCGTTCTTC CASSSTQRDGPFF
TRBJ2-1 . TRBV7-2 . TGTGCCAGCAGCTTAGTAATGGGGGCTAGCCGGTTCTTC CASSLVMGASRFF
TRBJ2-3 . TRBV5-4 . TGTGCCAGCCACGGCGGCGGGACCTACACAGATACGCAGTATTTT CASHGGGTYTDTQYF
TRBJ2-3 TRBD2 TRBV7-3 . TGTGCCAGCAGCTTAGAAGGCGGGAGGCGCACAGATACGCAGTATTTT CASSLEGGRRTDTQYF
TRBJ2-3 . TRBV5-1 . TGCGCCAGCAGCGTGGCCGTAACAGAATCGCAGTATTTT CASSVAVTESQYF
TRBJ2-1 TRBD1 TRBV29-1 . TGCAGCGTTGAGGGACAGGTAAATGAGCAGTTCTTC CSVEGQVNEQFF
TRBJ2-3 . TRBV28 . TGTGCCAGCAGTTTACCCGGGACGTCCGGAGATACGCAGTATTTT CASSLPGTSGDTQYF
TRBJ2-7 . TRBV3-1 . TGTGCCAGCAGCCAGAAAATTTCCTACGAGCAGTACTTC CASSQKISYEQYF
TRBJ1-4 TRBD1 TRBV4-3 few TGCGCCAGCAGCCAAGATCGGCCAGGGGGAAATGAAAAACTGTTTTTT CASSQDRPGGNEKLFF
TRBJ1-2 . TRBV25-1 . TGTGCCAGCAGTGATTGGGGACTGAACAACTATGGCTACACCTTC CASSDWGLNNYGYTF
TRBJ2-1 TRBD2 TRBV28 . TGTGCCAGCAAGGCGGGGGGGCCAGATGAGCAGTTCTTC CASKAGGPDEQFF
TRBJ2-5 . TRBV24-1 few TGTGCCACCAGTGCCTCGGGGCAAGAGACCCAGTACTTC CATSASGQETQYF
TRBJ1-2 TRBD1 TRBV12-3/TRBV12-4 once TGTGCCAGCAGACCAACAGGGGGCGCAAGTGGTGGCTACACCTTC CASRPTGGASGGYTF
TRBJ2-4 . TRBV7-9 . TGTGCCAGCAGCTTGGGGATTTTAAACATTCAGTACTTC CASSLGILNIQYF
TRBJ2-3 . TRBV12-3/TRBV12-4 . TGTGCCAGCAGTCATAGGGATCGGGTCACAGATACGCAGTATTTT CASSHRDRVTDTQYF
TRBJ2-7 TRBD1 TRBV20-1 . TGCAGTGCTAGAGTCGCTGGGACAGGGGGCAGGTACGAGCAGTACTTC CSARVAGTGGRYEQYF
TRBJ1-2 . TRBV14 . TGTGCCAGCAGCCAGGGAGACAGGCGAACGTATGGCTACACCTTC CASSQGDRRTYGYTF
TRBJ2-3 . TRBV30 . TGTGCCTGGAGGGGAGGCGGACCCACAGATACGCAGTATTTT CAWRGGGPTDTQYF
TRBJ2-7 . TRBV28 . TGTGCCAGCAGTTTATTACAGGGTCGGAACGAGCAGTACTTC CASSLLQGRNEQYF
TRBJ2-4 TRBD2 TRBV3-1 . TGTGCCAGCAGCCAAGGACTAGCGGACACTATGGAGCAGTACTTC CASSQGLADTMEQYF
TRBJ2-5 TRBD2 TRBV11-2 . TGTGCCAGCAGCCTCAGGGAGGGGTTTCGCCAAGAGACCCAGTACTTC CASSLREGFRQETQYF
TRBJ1-5 TRBD1 TRBV28 . TGTGCCACCCAGACAGGGGGATATAGCAATCAGCCCCAGCATTTT CATQTGGYSNQPQHF
TRBJ2-7 TRBD2 TRBV10-3 few TGTGCCATCAAACCTAGCGGGGTCTACGAGCAGTACTTC CAIKPSGVYEQYF